The 15 T cell receptor beta chains below all came from one sample that was sequenced in a study of cytomegalovirus exposure and HLA in healthy donors (dated by TCRdb to the late 2010s). Libraries were prepared through the immunoSEQ multiplex PCR assay. The multiplex PCR relied on a mix of 60 forward primers for TCR Vbeta segments and 13 reverse primers for TCR Jbeta segments. TCRdb took over this immuneACCESS table, retaining in-frame rearrangements with V and J assigned. Such tables are incomplete; in checked studies, under half of the missing clones stem from an unresolved V gene, and the remainder is unexplained. Recorded for this sample are about 130,000 clones; around 75% of them occurred a single time. The top ten clonotypes cover around 3.2% of the sample. The sequenced material came from PBMCs. Receptors originate from a man aged 25-45 years in good health and CMV-seronegative.

As regards this clone: The conserved phenylalanine or tryptophan normally closing the CDR3 is absent here, so this likely arose from a read error. It is unclear where the CDR3 begins or ends on the DNA, so no DNA is shown, and the CDR3 is as TCRdb lists it. The CDR3 spells CAWSRDRYINSPLQV. The chain has TRBV30 and TRBJ1-6; TRBD1, the table's D call, lacks a check against the DNA. Ends included, the CDR3 has 15 residues. Germline-derived CDR1 and CDR2 are GTSNPN and SVGIG (reference sequence).

The table lists this clone with a few counts. V and J are TRBV5-8 and TRBJ2-2; D remains ambiguous. Germline CDR1 SGHTS, CDR2 YDEGEE. Trimming shortened V by 1 base and J by 4 bases, and 11 bases separated the two germline ends. The CDR3 is 15 amino acids. This chain's CDR3 is CASSLFASSTGELFF. CDR3 nucleotides: TGTGCCAGCAGCTTGTTTGCTAGTAGCACCGGGGAGCTGTTTTTT.

The rearrangement joins TRBV6-1 to TRBJ1-4; tentatively, D is TRBD1 (5 bases). V lost 8 bases, J lost 7 bases, and 17 bases lay in between. CDR3 size: 14 residues. Germline V gives CDR1 MNHNS, CDR2 SASEGT. CDR3 residues: CASRRGEGGEKLFF. As DNA, the CDR3 is TGTGCCAGCCGTCGGGGGGAGGGAGGTGAAAAACTGTTTTTT.

The gene calls are TRBV27 and TRBJ2-6; 7 bases map to TRBD1. Per the germline V gene, CDR1 is MNHEY and CDR2 is SMNVEV (reference sequence). CDR3 length: 17 amino acids. Trimming cost V 6 bases and J 0 bases; bases outside gene matches: 8. The CDR3 is CASRLRGWVSGANVLTF. DNA for the CDR3: TGTGCCAGCAGACTCAGGGGGTGGGTCTCTGGGGCCAACGTCCTGACTTTC.

The V call is TRBV5-4, the J call TRBJ2-5; 12 nucleotides match TRBD2. This CDR3 comprises 15 residues. J was trimmed by 5 bases and V by 1 base; bases with no gene match: 3. Germline CDR1 SGHNT, CDR2 YYREEE (reference sequence). In DNA, the CDR3 is TGTGCCAGCAGCTTGAGACTAGCGGGGGCGGAGACCCAGTACTTC. Protein: CASSLRLAGAETQYF.

The V call is TRBV4-2, the J call TRBJ1-6; possible D gene TRBD1, 6 bases. This CDR3 is 16 amino acids long. Germline-derived CDR1 and CDR2 are LGHNA and YNFKEQ. V dropped 1 base and J dropped 5 bases, with 12 bases sitting between them. The CDR3 DNA sequence: TGTGCCAGCAGCCAAGTACAGGGTATTGATAATTCACCCCTCCACTTT. Translating it yields CASSQVQGIDNSPLHF.

The chain recombines TRBV7-8 with TRBJ2-2; the match to TRBD2 covers 13 bases. The J segment lost 2 bases and the V segment lost 5 bases, leaving 5 bases of the junction unmatched. Germline assignment: CDR1 SGHVS and CDR2 FQNEAQ. The CDR3 loop spans 17 amino acids. CDR3 in DNA: TGTGCCAGCAGCCCACGGGGACTAGCGGGAAACACCGGGGAGCTGTTTTTT. This translates into CASSPRGLAGNTGELFF. The full variable domain, rest sourced from reference TRBV7-8 and TRBJ2-2, is GAGVSQSPRYKVAKRGQDVALRCDPISGHVSLFWYQQALGQGPEFLTYFQNEAQLDKSGLPSDRFFAERPEGSVSTLKIQRTQQEDSAVYLCASSPRGLAGNTGELFFGEGSRLTVL.

Only one count was recorded for this clone. The chain combines TRBV2 with TRBJ2-7, with D possibly matching TRBD2 (5 bases). The CDR3 is made up of 12 amino acids. Per the germline V gene, CDR1 is SNHLY and CDR2 is FYNNEI. The V gene lost 7 bases and the J gene lost 1 base, with 8 bases spanning the gap. CDR3 amino acids: CASKLESYEQYF. The CDR3 coding sequence is TGTGCCAGCAAACTAGAGTCCTACGAGCAGTACTTC. The variable domain in full, completed from reference TRBV2 and TRBJ2-7, reads EPEVTQTPSHQVTQMGQEVILRCVPISNHLYFYWYRQILGQKVEFLVSFYNNEISEKSEIFDDQFSVERPDGSNFTLKIRSTKLEDSAMYFCASKLESYEQYFGPGTRLTVT.

The chain has TRBV9 and TRBJ1-1; 7 nucleotides match TRBD1. In germline, CDR1 is SGDLS, CDR2 YYNGEE. This CDR3 spans 12 amino acids. The ends lost 4 bases at V and 8 bases at J; junction bases unmatched: 5. Here the CDR3 DNA reads TGTGCCAGCAGCCCGGGGACAGAAGAAGCTTTCTTT. This encodes CASSPGTEEAFF.

The rearrangement joins TRBV6-5 to TRBJ1-2, with D uncertain. This CDR3 region has 12 residues. Germline V CDR1 and CDR2: MNHEY, SVGAGI. V was cut by 5 bases and J by 1 base, with 5 bases left in between. The CDR3 sequence: CASSTLNYGYTF. The DNA for the CDR3 is TGTGCCAGCAGTACTCTTAACTATGGCTACACCTTC.

This clone came up a few times. The gene calls are TRBV2 and TRBJ2-7; TRBD2 is a possible D gene (6 bases). Deletions cut 1 base from V and 2 bases from J, with 9 bases between. The V gene's germline CDR1 is SNHLY and CDR2 FYNNEI. CDR3 length: 14 amino acids. In DNA, the CDR3 is TGTGCCAGCAGTGAAGAGTGGGGGGCCTACGAGCAGTACTTC. Translation gives CASSEEWGAYEQYF.

The J gene is TRBJ1-2, the V gene TRBV29-1; 9 bases are shared with TRBD1. The V segment lost 3 bases and the J segment 5 bases; nucleotides outside the gene matches: 7. The germline V gene has CDR1 SQVTM and CDR2 ANQGSEA. The CDR3 runs 14 residues. CDR3 in amino acids: CSVEMSGQGYGYTF. The CDR3 DNA sequence: TGCAGCGTTGAGATGTCCGGACAGGGGTATGGCTACACCTTC.

As regards this clone: Given the absence of the conserved phenylalanine or tryptophan at the CDR3 end, a read error is likely. This rearrangement joins TRBV6-5 to TRBJ1-5; D uncertain. Germline lookup yields CDR1 MNHEY and CDR2 SVGAGI. The CDR3 consists of 15 residues. Trimming took off 0 bases at V and 1 base at J, with 7 bases between the two ends. The CDR3 here is CASSYSSGSNQPQHV. The CDR3 DNA is TGTGCCAGCAGTTACTCGTCGGGGAGCAATCAGCCCCAGCATGTT.

The chain recombines TRBV4-3 with TRBJ1-5; a weak D match, TRBD1 (5 bases). There are 15 residues in the CDR3. Germline V gene lookup returns CDR1 LGHNA and CDR2 YSLEER. Trimming left V 0 bases short and J 9 bases short, with 15 bases between. CDR3 loop: CASSQDRAGGGPQHF. CDR3 DNA sequence: TGCGCCAGCAGCCAAGATCGGGCAGGCGGGGGGCCCCAGCATTTT.

In this sample, this clone turned up a few times. CDR3: CASSLVAQGFHEQYF. CDR3 nucleotides: TGTGCCAGCAGCCTTGTCGCACAGGGGTTCCACGAGCAGTACTTC. The chain recombines TRBV7-3 with TRBJ2-7; TRBD1 agrees at 7 bases. Germline V gene lookup returns CDR1 SGHTA and CDR2 FQGTGA. The CDR3 consists of 15 residues. Trimming at V came to 5 bases and at J to 5 bases, leaving 12 bases not matched to a gene.